The 22 T cell receptor beta chains listed next were all sequenced from one sample in a study of CD8 T cells in ankylosing spondylitis listed by TCRdb under 2017. Libraries were built with 5' RACE. This sample was sequenced with an Illumina HiSeq 2500. The public reads were quality trimmed at Q25 with fastp and then assembled into clones with MiXCR by TCRdb, keeping productive beta chains. Each CDR3 protein gets just one entry, which takes the most common genes and DNA from the rows behind it. The sample table contains roughly 240,000 distinct CDR3 sequences; only one count was recorded for 32% of them. The ten largest clonotypes hold 4% to 5.5% of the sample. Sequenced material: blood, either unsorted or a sorted T cell fraction (not recorded which). The receptors shown here come from a male donor with ankylosing spondylitis or in good health (not recorded which).

The V and J genes are TRBV6-1 and TRBJ2-5; D remains unclear. CDR1 and CDR2 (germline): MNHNS, SASEGT. CDR3 length: 15 residues. Between the trimmed V and J ends, which lost 5 bases and 5 bases, there was a span of 18 bases. CDR3 coding DNA: TGTGCCAGCAGTCCGCGATTCCGCCAAGGGGAGACCCAGTACTTC. Its protein product is CASSPRFRQGETQYF.

The chain links TRBV18 to TRBJ2-7, with 9 positions matching TRBD2. From germline, CDR1 is KGHSH and CDR2 LQKENI. The CDR3 totals 14 residues. V shed 1 base, J shed 4 bases, and the junction held 2 bases outside the gene matches. The CDR3 sequence is CASSPRLADYEQYF. The CDR3 DNA sequence: TGTGCCAGCTCACCACGACTAGCGGATTACGAGCAGTACTTC.

The chain carries TRBV6-5 and TRBJ1-2; 10 bases fit TRBD1. Trimming removed 2 bases from V and 6 bases from J; junction bases left unmatched: 3. Germline loops: CDR1 MNHEY, CDR2 SVGAGI. The CDR3 contains 14 residues. The CDR3 sequence: CASSYGTGVDGYTF. The CDR3, as DNA: TGTGCCAGCAGTTACGGGACAGGGGTCGATGGCTACACCTTC.

This clonotype was counted between two and nine times. The V and J genes are TRBV29-1 and TRBJ2-3, with 9 positions matching TRBD2. The germline V gene encodes CDR1 SQVTM and CDR2 ANQGSEA. V was clipped by 1 base and J by 2 bases; unmatched bases: 7. This CDR3 contains 16 residues. CDR3 in amino acids: CSVEGGAGGPTDTQYF. The CDR3 DNA is TGCAGCGTTGAAGGAGGAGCGGGGGGACCCACAGATACGCAGTATTTT.

Written as DNA, the CDR3 is TGCAGCGTTAACCATGGGGTGGGACAGGGAGGTGAGCAGTACTTC. As protein: CSVNHGVGQGGEQYF. The chain employs TRBV29-1 and TRBJ2-7; TRBD1 matches at 9 bases. CDR1 is SQVTM, CDR2 ANQGSEA, per germline. V lost 5 bases, J lost 7 bases, and 15 bases stayed unmatched. The CDR3 consists of 15 residues.

The rearrangement links TRBV10-3 to TRBJ1-5, with 9 bases lining up with TRBD1. The V segment lost 3 bases and the J segment 7 bases; nucleotides outside the gene matches: 10. CDR1 is ENHRY, CDR2 SYGVKD, per germline. This CDR3 comprises 16 residues. CDR3: CAISEHRTGDRQPQHF. In DNA form, the CDR3 reads TGTGCCATCAGTGAACATCGGACAGGGGATAGGCAGCCCCAGCATTTT.

This clonotype was seen a few times. The chain is built from TRBV6-4 and TRBJ2-1; 8 bases match TRBD1. Losses at the gene ends were 3 bases for V and 2 bases for J; bases not matched to a gene: 0. The germline gives CDR1 MRHNA, CDR2 SNTAGT. The CDR3 has 14 residues. The CDR3 loop reads CASSEQGAYNEQFF. The CDR3 DNA sequence: TGTGCCAGCAGTGAACAGGGGGCCTACAATGAGCAGTTCTTC.

This clonotype was picked up a small number of times. This chain joins TRBV20-1 and TRBJ1-5, with D uncertain. There are 13 residues in the CDR3. Trimming left V 1 base short and J 4 bases short, with 8 bases between. CDR1 is DFQATT, CDR2 SNEGSKA, per germline (reference sequence). CDR3 sequence: CSARAGINQPQHF. CDR3 bases: TGCAGTGCTAGAGCCGGGATAAATCAGCCCCAGCATTTT.

The chain uses TRBV29-1 and TRBJ2-7; no clear D gene. Trimming stripped 6 bases from V and 2 bases from J, with 11 bases between. The CDR3 spans 12 residues. Looked up from germline, CDR1 is SQVTM and CDR2 is ANQGSEA. CDR3 in DNA: TGCAGCGTATTGGGGATGGCCTACGAGCAGTACTTC. Protein: CSVLGMAYEQYF.

Of note for this clonotype: Possible read error: a much larger clone is one base away. The J gene is TRBJ2-1, the V gene TRBV6-1; D uncertain. V lost 5 bases and J 9 bases, leaving 17 bases between the germline ends. The CDR3 extends over 14 amino acids. Germline lookup yields CDR1 MNHNS and CDR2 SASEGT. This chain's CDR3 is CASSLVQMGVEQFF. In DNA form, the CDR3 reads TGTGCCAGCAGTCTTGTACAAATGGGCGTTGAGCAGTTCTTC.

The sample holds a few counts of this clonotype. The V and J genes are TRBV18 and TRBJ2-3; 8 bases are a match to TRBD2. The J segment lost 0 bases and the V segment lost 6 bases, leaving 8 bases of the junction unmatched. The CDR3 sequence is 16 residues long. CDR1 and CDR2 (germline): KGHSH, LQKENI. The CDR3 sequence: CASSLRPSGSTDTQYF. The CDR3 DNA is TGTGCCAGCTCCTTAAGGCCTAGCGGGAGCACAGATACGCAGTATTTT. Together with reference TRBV18 and TRBJ2-3, the CDR3 gives the full variable domain: NAGVMQNPRHLVRRRGQEARLRCSPMKGHSHVYWYRQLPEEGLKFMVYLQKENIIDESGMPKERFSAEFPKEGPSILRIQQVVRGDSAAYFCASSLRPSGSTDTQYFGPGTRLTVL.

The V gene is TRBV18, the J gene TRBJ2-3, with D perhaps being TRBD1 or TRBD2 (5 bases each). Germline V gene sequence: CDR1 KGHSH, CDR2 LQKENI. CDR3 length equals 15 residues. The ends were cut back, 0 bases at V and 5 bases at J, with 12 bases in the middle. CDR3 amino acids: CASSPPALGVDTQYF. The CDR3 region has the DNA TGTGCCAGCTCACCACCCGCGCTGGGGGTAGATACGCAGTATTTT.

The table lists this clonotype with a few counts. The rearrangement joins TRBV12-3 or TRBV12-4 to TRBJ1-5, with D uncertain. Trimming shortened V by 3 bases and J by 2 bases, and 14 bases separated the two germline ends. The CDR3 is 16 amino acids. CDR3: CASSFGWAEGNQPQHF. The CDR3 DNA reads as TGTGCCAGCAGTTTCGGTTGGGCGGAGGGCAATCAGCCCCAGCATTTT.

This chain links TRBV20-1 with TRBJ2-2; D possibly corresponds to TRBD1 (6 bases). V was trimmed by 0 bases and J by 8 bases, leaving 10 bases between them. Germline values: CDR1 DFQATT, CDR2 SNEGSKA (reference sequence). The CDR3 contains 13 residues. Here the CDR3 reads CSARDGGPGELFF. CDR3 coding DNA: TGCAGTGCTAGAGATGGGGGCCCTGGGGAGCTGTTTTTT.

This clonotype occurred a few times. The chain recombines TRBV29-1 with TRBJ2-1; the D call may be TRBD1 or TRBD2 (5 bases each). V was trimmed by 3 bases and J by 6 bases, leaving 18 bases between them. The length of the CDR3 is 15 residues. The V gene's germline CDR1 is SQVTM and CDR2 ANQGSEA. The chain's CDR3 is CSVELGRTQTNEQFF. The CDR3 region has the DNA TGCAGCGTTGAGTTGGGACGGACCCAGACCAATGAGCAGTTCTTC.

The gene calls are TRBV4-2 and TRBJ1-2; the D is unclear. There are 13 residues in the CDR3. Trimming shortened V by 1 base and J by 4 bases, and 7 bases separated the two germline ends. The germline V gene encodes CDR1 LGHNA and CDR2 YNFKEQ. The DNA of the CDR3 is TGTGCCAGCAGCCAAGCGGAAATCTATGGCTACACCTTC. Its protein product is CASSQAEIYGYTF.

This clonotype came up a few times. The gene calls are TRBV20-1 and TRBJ2-3; TRBD1 aligns across 7 bases. V dropped 5 bases and J dropped 0; count of bases not matched to a gene: 2. This CDR3 has 13 residues. Germline V gene sequence: CDR1 DFQATT, CDR2 SNEGSKA (reference sequence). The DNA for the CDR3 is TGCAGTGCTCAGGGGGACAGCACAGATACGCAGTATTTT. Its translation is CSAQGDSTDTQYF.

The V call is TRBV29-1, the J call TRBJ2-1, with 7 bases fitting TRBD1. Losses at the gene ends were 3 bases for V and 7 bases for J; bases not matched to a gene: 6. Germline CDR1 and CDR2: SQVTM and ANQGSEA. CDR3 length equals 13 residues. Here the CDR3 DNA reads TGCAGCGTTGACCAGGGGGTTAGGAATGAGCAGTTCTTC. This encodes CSVDQGVRNEQFF.

The V call is TRBV6-1, the J call TRBJ1-2; the match to TRBD1 covers 8 bases. Looked up from germline, CDR1 is MNHNS and CDR2 is SASEGT. CDR3 length: 16 amino acids. V gave up 5 bases and J gave up 1 base; unmatched junction bases: 9. The CDR3 spells CASSKGQGAGNYGYTF. The CDR3 nucleotides read TGTGCCAGCAGTAAAGGACAGGGCGCCGGTAACTATGGCTACACCTTC.

This clonotype has ten or more counts. The chain joins TRBV29-1 to TRBJ2-7; D unresolved. Germline V gene data show CDR1 as SQVTM and CDR2 as ANQGSEA. The CDR3 consists of 14 residues. The V end lost 2 bases, the J end lost 0 bases, and 11 bases lay between the germline ends. CDR3 amino acids: CSVELPDVSYEQYF. DNA for the CDR3: TGCAGCGTTGAACTTCCCGACGTCTCCTACGAGCAGTACTTC.

This chain links TRBV29-1 with TRBJ2-5; unclear D gene. Germline V lookup: CDR1 SQVTM, CDR2 ANQGSEA. V was pared by 7 bases and J by 1 base, with 13 bases between. This CDR3 has 13 residues. The CDR3 spells CSARTATQETQYF. CDR3 coding DNA: TGCAGCGCAAGGACGGCGACCCAAGAGACCCAGTACTTC.

This clonotype was observed a handful of times. The chain employs TRBV10-1 and TRBJ2-2; D not resolved. The germline V and J ends were trimmed by 1 base and 3 bases, with 6 bases remaining between them. The germline gives CDR1 WNHNN, CDR2 SYGVQD (reference sequence). The CDR3 extends over 14 amino acids. The CDR3 sequence: CASSEYPDTGELFF. The CDR3 DNA follows: TGCGCCAGCAGTGAGTACCCGGACACCGGGGAGCTGTTTTTT.